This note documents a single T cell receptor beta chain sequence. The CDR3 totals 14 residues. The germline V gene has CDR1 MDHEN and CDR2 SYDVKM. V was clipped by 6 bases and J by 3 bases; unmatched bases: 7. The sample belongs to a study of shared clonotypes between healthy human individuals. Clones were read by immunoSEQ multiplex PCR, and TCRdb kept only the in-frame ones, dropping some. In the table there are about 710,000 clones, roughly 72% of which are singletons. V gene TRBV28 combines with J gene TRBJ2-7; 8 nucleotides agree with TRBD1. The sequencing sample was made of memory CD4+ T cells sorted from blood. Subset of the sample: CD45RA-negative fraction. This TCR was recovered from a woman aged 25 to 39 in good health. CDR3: CASSAGGRVYEQYF. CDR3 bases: TGTGCCAGCAGCGCAGGGGGCCGGGTCTACGAGCAGTACTTC.